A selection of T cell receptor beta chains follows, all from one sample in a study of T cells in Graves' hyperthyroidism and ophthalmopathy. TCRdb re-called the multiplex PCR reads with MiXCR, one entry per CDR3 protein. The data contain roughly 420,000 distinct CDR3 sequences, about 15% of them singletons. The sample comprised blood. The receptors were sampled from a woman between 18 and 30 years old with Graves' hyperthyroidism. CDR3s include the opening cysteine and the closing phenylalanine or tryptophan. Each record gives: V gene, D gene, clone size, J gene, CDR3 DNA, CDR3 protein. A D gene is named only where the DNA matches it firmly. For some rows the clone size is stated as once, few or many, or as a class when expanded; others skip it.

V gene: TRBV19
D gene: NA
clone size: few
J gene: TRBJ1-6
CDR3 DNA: TGTGCCAGTAGTACCTACTCCTATAATTCACCCCTCCACTTT
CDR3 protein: CASSTYSYNSPLHF

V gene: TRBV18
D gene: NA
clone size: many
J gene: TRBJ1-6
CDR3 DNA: TGTGCCAGCTCACCTGGGCAGGGAACTTCACCCCTCCACTTT
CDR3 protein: CASSPGQGTSPLHF

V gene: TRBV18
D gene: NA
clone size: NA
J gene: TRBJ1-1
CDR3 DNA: TGTGCCAGCTCACCAGTAGCGCAGTACACTGAAGCTTTCTTT
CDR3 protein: CASSPVAQYTEAFF

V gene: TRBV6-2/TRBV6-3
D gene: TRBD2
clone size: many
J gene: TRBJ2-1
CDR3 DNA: TGTGCCAGCAGGGCCGTGGTAGCAGCGGGGGGTCGCAATGAGCAGTTCTTC
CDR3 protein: CASRAVVAAGGRNEQFF

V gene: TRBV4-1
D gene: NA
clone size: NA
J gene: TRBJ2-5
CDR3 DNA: TGCGCCAGCAGGGGGGTTCTGGTGGAGACCCAGTACTTC
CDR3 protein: CASRGVLVETQYF

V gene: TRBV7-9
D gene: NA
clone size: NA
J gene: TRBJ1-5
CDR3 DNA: TGTGCCAGCTCCCTATCTGGGGGTATCATTCAGCCCCAGCATTTT
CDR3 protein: CASSLSGGIIQPQHF

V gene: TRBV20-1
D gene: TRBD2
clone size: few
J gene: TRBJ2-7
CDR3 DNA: TGCAGTGCTAGGTTGGCGGGGGGGCCGGAGCAGTACTTC
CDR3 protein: CSARLAGGPEQYF

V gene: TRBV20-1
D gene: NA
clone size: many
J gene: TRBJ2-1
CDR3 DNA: TGCAGTGCTAGCAGGGTCTCCGGTGAGCAGTTCTTC
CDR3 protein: CSASRVSGEQFF

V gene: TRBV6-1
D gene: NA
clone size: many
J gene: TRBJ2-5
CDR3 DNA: TGTGCCAGCAGTGTTGGCTTCCAAGAGACCCAGTACTTC
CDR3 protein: CASSVGFQETQYF

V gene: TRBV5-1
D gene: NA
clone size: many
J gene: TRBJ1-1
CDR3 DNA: TGCGCCAGCAGCTTGGCCGTTTCAGCTGAAGCTTTCTTT
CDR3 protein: CASSLAVSAEAFF

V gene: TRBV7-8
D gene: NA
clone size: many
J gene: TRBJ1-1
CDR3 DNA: TGTGCCAGCAGCTTGAGCAGGGTAAACACTGAAGCTTTCTTT
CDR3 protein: CASSLSRVNTEAFF

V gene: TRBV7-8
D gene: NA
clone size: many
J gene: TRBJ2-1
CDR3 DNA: TGTGCCAGCAGCTTAGCCGGCGGGACCCCCATATATGAGCAGTTCTTC
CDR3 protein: CASSLAGGTPIYEQFF

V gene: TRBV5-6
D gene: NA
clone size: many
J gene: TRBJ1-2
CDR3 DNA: TGTGCCAGCAGGGGACCCAACGCTGGACTTGGCTACACCTTC
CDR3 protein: CASRGPNAGLGYTF

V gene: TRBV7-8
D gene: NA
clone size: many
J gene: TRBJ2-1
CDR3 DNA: TGTGCCAGCAGCCCCCAAGCTGGACGCCTGTACAATGAGCAGTTCTTC
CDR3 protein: CASSPQAGRLYNEQFF

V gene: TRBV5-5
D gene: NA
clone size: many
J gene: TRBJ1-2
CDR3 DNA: TGTGCCAGCAGCGTACAGGAAGGGGACTATGGCTACACCTTC
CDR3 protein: CASSVQEGDYGYTF

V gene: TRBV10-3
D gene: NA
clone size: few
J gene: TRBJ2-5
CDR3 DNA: TGTGCCATCAGTGAAGTCTGGAAACAAGAGACCCAGTACTTC
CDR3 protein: CAISEVWKQETQYF

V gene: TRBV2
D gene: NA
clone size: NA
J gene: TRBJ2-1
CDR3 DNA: TGTGCCAGCAAGCGTCGCGACTCCTACAATGAGCAGTTCTTC
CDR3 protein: CASKRRDSYNEQFF

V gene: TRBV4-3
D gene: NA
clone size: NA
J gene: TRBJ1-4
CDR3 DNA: TGCGCCAGCAGCCAGTTACAGTTCCCTAATGAAAAACTGTTTTTT
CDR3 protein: CASSQLQFPNEKLFF

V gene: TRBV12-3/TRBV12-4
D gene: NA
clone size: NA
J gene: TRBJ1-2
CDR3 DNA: TGTGCCAGCGGGAGGGCGGGGGGGGAGTATGGCTACACCTTC
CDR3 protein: CASGRAGGEYGYTF

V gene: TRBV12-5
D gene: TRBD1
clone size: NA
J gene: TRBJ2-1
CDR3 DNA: TGTGCTAGTGGGACAGGGGGGTCTAAGCATGAGCAGTTCTTC
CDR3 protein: CASGTGGSKHEQFF

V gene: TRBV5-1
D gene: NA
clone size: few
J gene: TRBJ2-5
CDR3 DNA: TGCGCCAGCAGCTTTCCGTACCAAGAGACCCAGTACTTC
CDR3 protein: CASSFPYQETQYF

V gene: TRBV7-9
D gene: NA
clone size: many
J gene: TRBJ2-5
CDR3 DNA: TGTGCCAGCAGCTTAAGTACAGCCTACCAAGAGACCCAGTACTTC
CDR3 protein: CASSLSTAYQETQYF

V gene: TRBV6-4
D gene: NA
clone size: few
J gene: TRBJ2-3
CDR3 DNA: TGTGCCAGCAGTGACTCGGGGAGCGGCACAGATACGCAGTATTTT
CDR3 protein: CASSDSGSGTDTQYF

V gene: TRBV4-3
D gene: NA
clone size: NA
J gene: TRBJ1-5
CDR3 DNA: TGCGCCAGCAGCCAGGACCTTTCCCGGATGGGGCAGCCCCAGCATTTT
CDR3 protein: CASSQDLSRMGQPQHF